This T cell receptor (beta chain) emerged from a study of cytomegalovirus exposure and HLA in healthy donors (dated by TCRdb to 2016 to 2017). With regard to the full study: According to an earlier analysis of 587 of the donors, 200 million or so T cells yielded roughly 110 million unique TCR beta sequences and more than 250 Gb of sequence data. An early release that covered several hundred HLA-typed donors contained about 300 gigabases of sequencing data and 80 million or so unique TCR sequences. A later analysis re-analyzed previously published TCR beta repertoires from 650 to 800 donors and added high-resolution HLA genotyping to study TCR occurrence patterns. Four to six DR-DQ haplotypes were handled as single units for association and clustering, since linkage in the cohort was strong. Genome-wide SNP genotypes for about 55% of the roughly 670 donors were used in a later genetic analysis, which treated that subset as a discovery cohort. To decide whether each TCR beta V gene segment behaved as functional or pseudogenic, an earlier analysis of some 600 of the donors relied on high-throughput TCR beta sequencing. Among the roughly 430 genotyped donors, around 79% belonged to the genetic ancestry cluster associated with self-reported Caucasian donors. The study was designed to test whether signatures of past pathogen exposure could be identified by cataloging public T cell receptors. The later analysis used no new phenotypic data to find candidate immune exposures, relying instead on TCR beta sequences and their occurrence across donors. The study used immunosequencing to profile the T cell repertoires of more than 650 subjects and linked those repertoires to cytomegalovirus serostatus. The number of donors typed differed by locus, with about 629-640 for A, B, C, DRB1 and DQB1, more than 500 for DQA1, nearly 610 for DPA1, and around 450 for DPB1. In addition to the first cohort of around 670 subjects, a separate validation cohort of some 120 different subjects was used. High-throughput TCR immunosequencing, statistical association of individual TCRs with disease status, and machine learning were combined to predict cytomegalovirus infection status. Among 300 to 500 genotyped donors of the cohort, an average of around 250,000 unique TCR beta nucleotide sequences was sequenced per donor, of which about 19% were non-productive. Every repertoire in the discovery cohort had been generated on one and the same sequencing platform. Donor age, sex, ethnicity and CMV serostatus were compiled together with the repertoire data. Class I and class II HLA loci were covered by the typing at four-digit resolution.

Points on this clone: The antigen it recognizes is unknown. Base quality data are lacking; no much larger clone is found one base away.

Library preparation employed the immunoSEQ multiplex PCR assay. A mixture of 60 forward primers for TCR Vbeta segments and 13 reverse primers for TCR Jbeta segments was used in the multiplex PCR. Amplification of the CDR3 region of rearranged TCR beta genes was performed with a multiplex PCR assay on genomic DNA. The Illumina HiSeq System was used to sequence the amplified TCR beta libraries as 87-base-pair reads. On the study's bioinformatics: Across the 500 to 850 repertoires, a later analysis counted 80 million or so unique TCR beta chains, roughly 11 million of which were shared by at least two donors. To remove PCR and sequencing errors, raw reads were error-corrected and collapsed into unique sequences using a nearest-neighbor algorithm that merged closely related sequences. Alignment of CDR3 sequences to IMGT reference sequences was used to assign V, D and J gene segments. For a sequence to be retained, at least a six-nucleotide match to both a V gene segment and a J gene segment was required. Rearrangements were classified as productive when the CDR3 lacked stop codons and remained in frame with V and J, and all other rearrangements were classified as non-productive. Following IMGT convention, CDR3 was defined as the stretch from the second conserved V-encoded cysteine to the conserved J-encoded phenylalanine. The earlier analysis of fewer than 750 of the donors excluded sequences that lacked an unambiguous match to a single V gene segment. In an earlier analysis of approximately 550 of the donors, V segments were called functional above 56.7% productive rearrangements and were called segregating when the between-donor standard deviation exceeded 5%. A statistical classification framework was built to diagnose cytomegalovirus status from the catalog of TCR beta chain sequences. A later analysis assigned V and J genes by comparing TCR nucleotide sequences with IMGT/GENE-DB human TR gene sequences. Using the TCRdist pipeline, a later analysis assigned CDR3 sequences along with most-parsimonious VDJ recombination scenarios. In a later analysis, each TCR beta chain was defined by its CDR3 amino acid sequence together with its V-gene family, and reads without a unique V-gene family were excluded. A later analysis removed several hundred highly shared, low-generation-probability nucleotide sequences to deal with suspected cross-contamination and a sequencing artifact. A later analysis calculated a clonal expansion index for each public chain from normalized within-repertoire ranks of inferred template counts. Generation probabilities in a later analysis came from a VDJ recombination model fitted to out-of-frame rearrangements, and those results were checked against IGoR. In a later analysis, hypergeometric tests were used to score TCR-TCR, TCR-HLA and TCR-CMV co-occurrence, with a repertoire-size bias correction applied to TCR pairs. In a later analysis, false discovery rates were estimated by permuting HLA or CMV assignments 20 times. In a later analysis, co-occurring TCRs were grouped using DBSCAN, and TCRdist sequence similarity was added for clustering within HLA-allele-positive subsets. Co-occurrence clustering excluded repertoires with fewer than 30,000 or more than 120,000 public chains, plus five with anomalous nucleotide sharing. TCRdb carries this immuneACCESS record with in-frame sequences only. Its versions omit some clonotypes, under half of them owing to an unresolved V gene in the studies checked, with the rest unexplained. V and J calls and clone size follow that table, whereas D and trimming were derived from the DNA. Present in this sample are about 240,000 clones, approximately 78% of which were seen just once. The ten largest clones take up approximately 0.47% of the sample.

The cohort consisted of more than 650 healthy bone marrow donors. At the time of sampling, every cohort member was nominally healthy, though immune exposures that went unrecorded were likely present. The donor tested CMV seronegative, placing the donor among the approximately 360 seronegative members of the cohort. Every donor gave a peripheral blood sample, and the peripheral blood mononuclear cells from that sample were used for TCR beta sequencing. Genomic DNA was extracted from the blood cell samples with the Qiagen DNeasy Blood Extraction Kit. The paper's findings and limits, for the study overall: In a later analysis, some 18,000 TCR beta sequences were associated with specific HLA alleles at a false discovery rate of 0.05. A further reported finding was that TCR beta sequences accurately predicted the HLA-A and HLA-B alleles for most subjects in the first cohort. Correlated functional status among segregating V segments might reflect linkage disequilibrium, but an unknown experimental factor could not be ruled out. The classifier was reported to diagnose cytomegalovirus status with high specificity and sensitivity in both the original cohort and the validation cohort. The authors suggested that the approach could potentially be generalized to other disease states and immunological phenotypes. In a later genetic analysis, fewer N-insertions in productive TCRs were reported among donors in an Asian-associated ancestry cluster than the roughly 710-donor mean. When HLA alleles, especially DR and DQ, strongly co-occurred, attributing TCR associations to individual alleles was difficult. In the study, some 180 TCR beta chains were listed as associated with cytomegalovirus. A group of highly shared sequence variants was considered likely to be a technical artifact of the sequencing pipeline. For the cohort, immune exposure information was limited to CMV serostatus. A later genetic analysis associated a missense DCLRE1C variant with V-gene and J-gene trimming of TCR beta chains, and an independent cohort replicated the association. Several of the top co-occurrence clusters appeared to be linked to parvovirus B19, influenza, CMV and Epstein-Barr virus, according to a later analysis. Sequencing depth was assumed to be roughly uniform across donors in the presence/absence analyses, though that assumption may not hold. Compared with equally common non-associated chains, HLA-associated TCR beta chains in a later analysis were more clonally expanded and had lower generation probabilities. Some IMGT-functional V segments, including TRBV6-2 and TRBV6-3, could not be distinguished by the 87-base-pair reads and were therefore excluded. While some public TCRs were present in many individuals, most TCR sequences turned up only very rarely across donors. This cohort had only TCR beta chains sequenced, and the lack of alpha or paired-chain data limited which features could be detected. Most CMV-associated TCR beta chains appeared to be HLA-restricted in a later analysis, and the HLA associations seemed to be driven largely by CMV exposure. Broadly in line with IMGT annotations, most TCR beta V segments showed up in productive rearrangements about 87% or about 30% of the time in an earlier analysis of approximately 600 of the donors. Because HLA typing was missing for some donors at each locus, association tests included only the typed subset. A later analysis found that TCR association rates varied across HLA loci, with DRB1 alleles showing the most associated TCRs and HLA-C alleles the fewest. In vitro tests confirmed that a few of the cytomegalovirus-associated TCR beta chains recognize cytomegalovirus antigens. Because counts were too low, approximately 15 rarely observed V segments, including chromosome 9 orphons, were excluded from the earlier analysis of 587 of the donors.

CDR1 and CDR2 are drawn from the germline V gene (reference sequence): MNHEY, SMNVEV. Here V drops 3 bases and J drops 6 bases, and the junction holds 4 bases not matched to any gene. Reading from cysteine to phenylalanine, the CDR3 counts 13 amino acids. Solely the CDR3 DNA is kept, with 39 bases framed from the first base. This chain is built from TRBV27 and TRBJ1-2; 7 central bases correspond to TRBD1. The sample was PBMCs. The clonotype originates from a boy younger than 18 in good health and CMV-seronegative. The sequenced DNA: TGTGCCAGCAGTTTGAGGGGGCTTGATGGCTACACCTTC. It encodes CASSLRGLDGYTF.